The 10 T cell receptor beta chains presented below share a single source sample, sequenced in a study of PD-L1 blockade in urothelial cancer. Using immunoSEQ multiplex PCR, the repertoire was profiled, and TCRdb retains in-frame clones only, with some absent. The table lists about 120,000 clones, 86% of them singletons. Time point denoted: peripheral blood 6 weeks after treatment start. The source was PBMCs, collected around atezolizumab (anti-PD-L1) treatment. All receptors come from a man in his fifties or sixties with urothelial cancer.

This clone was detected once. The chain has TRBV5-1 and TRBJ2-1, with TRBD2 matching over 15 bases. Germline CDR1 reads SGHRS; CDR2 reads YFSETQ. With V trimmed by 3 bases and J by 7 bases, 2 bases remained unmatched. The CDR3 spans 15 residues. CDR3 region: CASSSGTSGGNEQFF. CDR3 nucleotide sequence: TGCGCCAGCAGCTCCGGGACTAGCGGGGGGAATGAGCAGTTCTTC.

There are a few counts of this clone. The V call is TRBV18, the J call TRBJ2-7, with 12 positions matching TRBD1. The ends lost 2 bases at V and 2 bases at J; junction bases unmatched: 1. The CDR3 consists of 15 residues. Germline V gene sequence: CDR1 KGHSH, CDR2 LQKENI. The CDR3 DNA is TGTGCCAGCTCACCAAGGGACAGGGGGCCCTACGAGCAGTACTTC. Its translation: CASSPRDRGPYEQYF.

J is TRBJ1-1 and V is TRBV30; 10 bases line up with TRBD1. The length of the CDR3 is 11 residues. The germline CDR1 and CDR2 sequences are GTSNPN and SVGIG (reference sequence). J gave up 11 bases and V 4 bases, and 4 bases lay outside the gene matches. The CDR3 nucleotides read TGTGCCTGGAAGACAGGGGGCCGTGCTTTCTTT. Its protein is CAWKTGGRAFF.

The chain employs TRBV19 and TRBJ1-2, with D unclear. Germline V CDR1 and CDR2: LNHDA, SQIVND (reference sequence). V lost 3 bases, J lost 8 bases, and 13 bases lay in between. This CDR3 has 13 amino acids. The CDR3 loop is CASSIGWRQGYTF. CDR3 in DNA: TGTGCCAGTAGTATTGGCTGGCGGCAGGGCTACACCTTC. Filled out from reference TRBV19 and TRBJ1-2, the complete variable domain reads DGGITQSPKYLFRKEGQNVTLSCEQNLNHDAMYWYRQDPGQGLRLIYYSQIVNDFQKGDIAEGYSVSREKKESFPLTVTSAQKNPTAFYLCASSIGWRQGYTFGSGTRLTVV.

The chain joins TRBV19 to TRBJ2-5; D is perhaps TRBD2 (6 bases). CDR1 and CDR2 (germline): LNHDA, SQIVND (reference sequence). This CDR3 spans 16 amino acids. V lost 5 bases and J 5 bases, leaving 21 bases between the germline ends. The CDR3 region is CASSPPWGELRETQYF. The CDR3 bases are TGTGCCAGTAGTCCTCCTTGGGGGGAGCTTCGGGAGACCCAGTACTTC. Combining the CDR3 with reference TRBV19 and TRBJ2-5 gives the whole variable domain DGGITQSPKYLFRKEGQNVTLSCEQNLNHDAMYWYRQDPGQGLRLIYYSQIVNDFQKGDIAEGYSVSREKKESFPLTVTSAQKNPTAFYLCASSPPWGELRETQYFGPGTRLLVL.

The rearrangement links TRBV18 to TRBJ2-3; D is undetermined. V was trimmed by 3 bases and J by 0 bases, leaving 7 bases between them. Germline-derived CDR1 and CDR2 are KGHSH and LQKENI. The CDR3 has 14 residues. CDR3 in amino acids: CASSPSVSTDTQYF. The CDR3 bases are TGTGCCAGCTCACCCAGCGTGAGCACAGATACGCAGTATTTT.

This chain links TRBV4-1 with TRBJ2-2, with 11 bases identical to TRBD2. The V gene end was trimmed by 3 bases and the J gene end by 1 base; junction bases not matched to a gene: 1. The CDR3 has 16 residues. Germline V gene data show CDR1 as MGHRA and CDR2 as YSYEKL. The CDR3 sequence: CASSHGTSGNTGELFF. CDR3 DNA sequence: TGCGCCAGCAGCCATGGGACTAGCGGGAACACCGGGGAGCTGTTTTTT.

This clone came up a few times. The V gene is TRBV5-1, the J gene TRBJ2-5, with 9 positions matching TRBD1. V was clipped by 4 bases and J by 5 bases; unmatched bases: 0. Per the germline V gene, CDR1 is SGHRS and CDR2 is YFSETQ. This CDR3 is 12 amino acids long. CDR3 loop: CASSGQGETQYF. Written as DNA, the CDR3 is TGCGCCAGCAGCGGACAGGGGGAGACCCAGTACTTC.

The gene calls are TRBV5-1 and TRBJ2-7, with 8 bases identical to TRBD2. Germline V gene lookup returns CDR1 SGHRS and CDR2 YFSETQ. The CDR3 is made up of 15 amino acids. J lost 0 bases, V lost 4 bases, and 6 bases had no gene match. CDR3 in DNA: TGCGCCAGCAGCCGCACTAGCGGAAACTCCTACGAGCAGTACTTC. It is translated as CASSRTSGNSYEQYF.

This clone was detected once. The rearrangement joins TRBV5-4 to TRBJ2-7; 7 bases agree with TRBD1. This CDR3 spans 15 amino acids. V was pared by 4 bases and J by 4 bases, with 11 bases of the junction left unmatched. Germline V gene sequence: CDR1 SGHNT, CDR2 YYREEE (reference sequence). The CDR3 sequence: CASSQGQEEVYEQYF. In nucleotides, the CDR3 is TGTGCCAGCAGCCAAGGACAGGAGGAGGTGTACGAGCAGTACTTC.